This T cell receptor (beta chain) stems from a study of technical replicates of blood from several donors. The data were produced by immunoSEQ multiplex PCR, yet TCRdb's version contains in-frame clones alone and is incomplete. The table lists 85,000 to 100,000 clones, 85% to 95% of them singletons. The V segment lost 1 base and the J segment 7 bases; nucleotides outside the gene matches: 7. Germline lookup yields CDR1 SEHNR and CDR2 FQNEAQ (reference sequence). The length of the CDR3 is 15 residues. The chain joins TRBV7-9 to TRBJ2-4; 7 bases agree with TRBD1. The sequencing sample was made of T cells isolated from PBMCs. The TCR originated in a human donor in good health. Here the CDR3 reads CASSLDPGTDNIQYF. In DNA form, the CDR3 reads TGTGCCAGCAGCTTAGATCCCGGGACAGATAACATTCAGTACTTC.